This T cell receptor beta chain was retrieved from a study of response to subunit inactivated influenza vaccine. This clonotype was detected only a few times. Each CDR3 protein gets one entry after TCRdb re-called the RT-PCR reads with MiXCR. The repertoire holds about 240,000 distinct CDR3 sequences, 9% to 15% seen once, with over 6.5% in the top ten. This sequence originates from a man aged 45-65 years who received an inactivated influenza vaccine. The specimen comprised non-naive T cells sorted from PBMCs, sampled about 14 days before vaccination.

Written as DNA, the CDR3 is TGCGCCAGCAGCCGGGACAGGGCGGCGACCCAGTACTTC. Translation gives CASSRDRAATQYF. The chain links TRBV4-1 to TRBJ2-5; 9 nucleotides align to TRBD1. J gave up 7 bases and V 4 bases, and 4 bases lay outside the gene matches. This CDR3 region has 13 residues. Germline CDR1 MGHRA, CDR2 YSYEKL.